The clone carrying this T cell receptor (beta chain) was detected only a few times. This specimen comes from a study of blood T cell repertoires in COVID-19. Participants reported their clinical history, and cohort assignment relied on those reports. Sequencing was performed with immunoSEQ multiplex PCR; in TCRdb, only in-frame clones are kept and a portion is missing. The sample contains about 270,000 clones, approximately 90% of which appear only once. Deletions cut 5 bases from V and 6 bases from J, with 16 bases between. The germline V gene encodes CDR1 SEHNR and CDR2 FQNEAQ (reference sequence). This CDR3 spans 15 amino acids.

The source material was PBMCs or T cells enriched from blood (not recorded which). This rearrangement joins TRBV7-9 to TRBJ1-4; no firm D call. The TCR comes from a woman in her sixties in a cohort exposed to, infected with or recovered from COVID-19 (not recorded which). The CDR3 region is CASSPEAGWDEKLFF. The CDR3 DNA reads as TGTGCCAGCAGCCCCGAGGCGGGGTGGGATGAAAAACTGTTTTTT.